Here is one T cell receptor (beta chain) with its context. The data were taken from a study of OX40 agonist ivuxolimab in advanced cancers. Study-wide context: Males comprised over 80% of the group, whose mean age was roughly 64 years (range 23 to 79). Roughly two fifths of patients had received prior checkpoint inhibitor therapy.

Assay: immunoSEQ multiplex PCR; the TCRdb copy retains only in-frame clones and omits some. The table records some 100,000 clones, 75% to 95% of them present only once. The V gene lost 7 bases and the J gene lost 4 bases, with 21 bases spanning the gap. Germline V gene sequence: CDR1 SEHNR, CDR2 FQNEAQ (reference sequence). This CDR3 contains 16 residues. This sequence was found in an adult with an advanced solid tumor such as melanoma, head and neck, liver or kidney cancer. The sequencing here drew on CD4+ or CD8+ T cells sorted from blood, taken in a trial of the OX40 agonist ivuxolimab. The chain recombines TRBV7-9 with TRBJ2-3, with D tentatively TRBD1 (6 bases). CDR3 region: CASIPLGQGSPDTQYF. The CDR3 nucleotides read TGTGCCAGCATCCCCCTTGGGCAGGGGTCCCCAGATACGCAGTATTTT. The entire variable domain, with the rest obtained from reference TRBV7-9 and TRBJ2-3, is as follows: DTGVSQNPRHKITKRGQNVTFRCDPISEHNRLYWYRQTLGQGPEFLTYFQNEAQLEKSRLLSDRFSAERPKGSFSTLEIQRTEQGDSAMYLCASIPLGQGSPDTQYFGPGTRLTVL.